The 32 T cell receptor beta chains in this list originate from one sample, sequenced in a study of CD8 T cells in Susac syndrome. Random hexamers were used to reverse transcribe the RNA input (about 0.5 to 1 ug). TCRdb re-derived calls from the immunoSEQ multiplex PCR reads in MiXCR, one entry per CDR3 protein. The sample shows roughly 130,000 distinct CDR3 sequences, about 95% of them seen only once. Sequencing was carried out using CD4+ T cells from PBMCs. The origin of the receptors is a human donor with multiple sclerosis.

This clonotype was seen just once. The gene calls are TRBV20-1 and TRBJ1-2, with D possibly matching TRBD1 (6 bases). Trimming took 6 bases from V and 4 from J, leaving 18 bases between them. This CDR3 has 14 amino acids. Germline assignment: CDR1 DFQATT and CDR2 SNEGSKA (reference sequence). The CDR3 is CSAAGGQGSYGYTF. For the CDR3, the DNA is TGCAGTGCCGCGGGGGGGCAGGGGAGCTATGGCTACACCTTC.

V is TRBV12-3 or TRBV12-4 and J is TRBJ1-2; D might be TRBD1 (5 bases). This CDR3 spans 14 amino acids. V lost 6 bases, J lost 1 base, and 12 bases lay in between. The chain's CDR3 is CASRPTVVNYGYTF. Written as DNA, the CDR3 is TGTGCCAGCAGACCGACAGTAGTTAACTATGGCTACACCTTC.

As regards this clonotype: Compared with germline, one end of the junction differs, possibly owing to a read error. The chain links TRBV7-2 to TRBJ2-3; the match to TRBD2 covers 8 bases. The length of the CDR3 is 14 residues. The germline V gene has CDR1 SGHTA and CDR2 FQGNSA. The CDR3 DNA reads TGTGCCAGCCTCGGGACTAGTGGCACAGGTACGCAGTATTTT. Protein: CASLGTSGTGTQYF.

J is TRBJ2-7 and V is TRBV14; a weak D match, TRBD1 (6 bases). The V end lost 4 bases, the J end lost 3 bases, and 10 bases lay between the germline ends. CDR3 length: 13 residues. Germline lookup yields CDR1 SGHDN and CDR2 FVKESK. CDR3 sequence: CASSRLDSYEQYF. CDR3 nucleotides: TGTGCCAGCAGCCGACTGGACAGCTACGAGCAGTACTTC.

This clonotype appeared once. The genes are TRBV20-1 and TRBJ2-1; TRBD2 agrees at 11 bases. CDR1 DFQATT and CDR2 SNEGSKA come from the germline V gene (reference sequence). The CDR3 sequence is 15 residues long. V lost 4 bases to trimming and J lost 0 bases; unmatched junction nucleotides: 2. The CDR3 sequence is CSATSGRSSYNEQFF. The CDR3 DNA sequence: TGCAGTGCTACTAGCGGGAGGAGCTCCTACAATGAGCAGTTCTTC.

This clonotype appeared a single time. The chain carries TRBV29-1 and TRBJ1-1, with D maybe TRBD1 (6 bases). The V end was cut by 0 bases, the J end by 1 base, with 9 bases between. The germline V gene encodes CDR1 SQVTM and CDR2 ANQGSEA. The CDR3 sequence is 14 residues long. In nucleotides, the CDR3 is TGCAGCGTTGAAGAGGACAGAAAGAACACTGAAGCTTTCTTT. Amino acid sequence: CSVEEDRKNTEAFF. The full variable domain, in which reference TRBV29-1 and TRBJ1-1 provide the parts outside the CDR3, is SAVISQKPSRDICQRGTSLTIQCQVDSQVTMMFWYRQQPGQSLTLIATANQGSEATYESGFVIDKFPISRPNLTFSTLTVSNMSPEDSSIYLCSVEEDRKNTEAFFGQGTRLTVV.

The chain combines TRBV29-1 with TRBJ2-1; D is unclear. The CDR3 length is 12 residues. Germline loops: CDR1 SQVTM, CDR2 ANQGSEA. Trimming shortened V by 4 bases and J by 6 bases, and 10 bases separated the two germline ends. The CDR3 sequence is CSVVVYGNEQFF. Written as DNA, the CDR3 is TGCAGCGTTGTTGTGTACGGCAATGAGCAGTTCTTC.

The chain combines TRBV13 with TRBJ1-2, with D unresolved. The germline CDR1 and CDR2 sequences are PRHDT and FYEKMQ (reference sequence). The CDR3 is made up of 14 amino acids. The V and J ends lost 0 bases and 2 bases respectively, with 7 bases between them. In nucleotides, the CDR3 is TGTGCCAGCAGCTTAGGTACCAGGAACTATGGCTACACCTTC. Protein sequence: CASSLGTRNYGYTF.

The V gene is TRBV30, the J gene TRBJ1-4; no definite D call. CDR3 length: 11 residues. From germline, CDR1 is GTSNPN and CDR2 SVGIG (reference sequence). The CDR3, as DNA: TGTGCTCGCCTTAGCGGTGAAAAACTGTTTTTT. This codes for CARLSGEKLFF.

The chain couples TRBV4-1 to TRBJ1-1; a possible D gene is TRBD1 (6 bases). The CDR3 extends over 14 amino acids. Germline CDR1 is MGHRA and CDR2 is YSYEKL. The ends were cut back, 0 bases at V and 3 bases at J, with 8 bases in the middle. CDR3 protein: CASSQDQGHTEAFF. DNA of the CDR3: TGCGCCAGCAGCCAAGATCAGGGGCACACTGAAGCTTTCTTT.

This clonotype was detected only once. This chain joins TRBV9 and TRBJ2-3; TRBD2 might be the D (6 bases). V gave up 0 bases and J gave up 2 bases, with 13 bases separating them. Germline CDR1 SGDLS, CDR2 YYNGEE. The CDR3 totals 16 residues. CDR3 sequence: CASSVAGLTLTDTQYF. CDR3 DNA: TGTGCCAGCAGCGTAGCGGGACTGACGCTCACAGATACGCAGTATTTT.

This clonotype has only one observation. The V call is TRBV28, the J call TRBJ2-2, with D unclear. The V end was cut by 7 bases, the J end by 8 bases, with 14 bases between. This CDR3 has 13 amino acids. The germline V gene encodes CDR1 MDHEN and CDR2 SYDVKM. The CDR3 loop reads CASTSGVGGELFF. The CDR3 nucleotides read TGTGCCAGCACAAGTGGGGTCGGGGGGGAGCTGTTTTTT. Looking up the rest from reference TRBV28 and TRBJ2-2 gives the full variable domain: DVKVTQSSRYLVKRTGEKVFLECVQDMDHENMFWYRQDPGLGLRLIYFSYDVKMKEKGDIPEGYSVSREKKERFSLILESASTNQTSMYLCASTSGVGGELFFGEGSRLTVL.

CDR3 in amino acids: CATNRGGKNIQYF. CDR3 nucleotides: TGTGCCACCAATCGAGGGGGGAAAAACATTCAGTACTTC. The chain joins TRBV15 to TRBJ2-4; D may be TRBD1 or TRBD2 (6 bases each). Germline loops: CDR1 LNHNV, CDR2 YYDKDF (reference sequence). The CDR3 runs 13 residues. Trimming removed 7 bases at V and 4 bases at J, with 11 bases between.

CDR3 sequence reads: CSARDPSGASSYEQYF. The CDR3 DNA is TGCAGTGCTAGAGATCCGAGCGGGGCTAGCTCCTACGAGCAGTACTTC. The rearrangement links TRBV20-1 to TRBJ2-7, with 7 bases matching TRBD2. The CDR3 spans 16 residues. Germline CDR1 and CDR2: DFQATT and SNEGSKA (reference sequence). J was trimmed by 0 bases and V by 0 bases; bases with no gene match: 8.

The V and J genes are TRBV5-1 and TRBJ2-7; TRBD1 agrees at 7 bases. V dropped 4 bases and J dropped 3; count of bases not matched to a gene: 7. Germline-derived CDR1 and CDR2 are SGHRS and YFSETQ. The CDR3 length is 14 residues. CDR3 DNA sequence: TGCGCCAGCAGCCCTTACCAGGGGGACTACGAGCAGTACTTC. Its translation is CASSPYQGDYEQYF. The full variable domain, rest sourced from reference TRBV5-1 and TRBJ2-7, is KAGVTQTPRYLIKTRGQQVTLSCSPISGHRSVSWYQQTPGQGLQFLFEYFSETQRNKGNFPGRFSGRQFSNSRSEMNVSTLELGDSALYLCASSPYQGDYEQYFGPGTRLTVT.

The V and J genes are TRBV6-2 or TRBV6-3 and TRBJ1-1, with 8 bases aligning to TRBD1. With V trimmed by 6 bases and J by 0 bases, 9 bases remained unmatched. CDR3 length equals 16 residues. Germline CDR1 reads MNHEY; CDR2 reads SVGEGT. The CDR3 loop reads CASSIDRGDMNTEAFF. The CDR3, as DNA: TGTGCCAGCAGCATCGACAGGGGAGACATGAACACTGAAGCTTTCTTT.

The chain carries TRBV20-1 and TRBJ1-1, with D uncertain. Trimming cost V 1 base and J 5 bases, with 8 bases left between them. This CDR3 is 12 amino acids long. Looked up from germline, CDR1 is DFQATT and CDR2 is SNEGSKA (reference sequence). This CDR3 is CSARAQRTEAFF. CDR3 sequence (DNA): TGCAGTGCTAGAGCTCAACGGACTGAAGCTTTCTTT.

The chain carries TRBV29-1 and TRBJ2-1, with D uncertain. The ends were cut back, 3 bases at V and 0 bases at J, with 12 bases in the middle. CDR1 SQVTM and CDR2 ANQGSEA come from the germline V gene. There are 15 residues in the CDR3. CDR3 nucleotide sequence: TGCAGCGTTGATCAGGTCAGAAGCTCCTACAATGAGCAGTTCTTC. As protein: CSVDQVRSSYNEQFF.

The chain combines TRBV29-1 with TRBJ1-4; TRBD1 aligns across 12 bases. Germline assignment: CDR1 SQVTM and CDR2 ANQGSEA. The length of the CDR3 is 13 residues. Losses at the gene ends were 4 bases for V and 8 bases for J; bases not matched to a gene: 2. The CDR3 region is CSVGDRGLEKLFF. The CDR3, as DNA: TGCAGCGTTGGGGACAGGGGGCTCGAAAAACTGTTTTTT.

The V and J genes are TRBV5-1 and TRBJ1-2, with 7 nucleotides matching TRBD1. V lost 4 bases, J lost 8 bases, and 8 bases stayed unmatched. The CDR3 is 13 amino acids. CDR1 and CDR2 (germline): SGHRS, YFSETQ. The CDR3 DNA sequence: TGCGCCAGCAGCACAGACAGGGCCCTGGGCTACACCTTC. Its protein product is CASSTDRALGYTF.

The CDR3 protein is CASSLRLLPVGETQYF. The CDR3 DNA sequence: TGTGCCAGCAGTTTACGTCTACTACCCGTTGGAGAGACCCAGTACTTC. The V and J genes are TRBV12-3 or TRBV12-4 and TRBJ2-5; no clear D gene. The CDR3 is made up of 16 amino acids. The V end was cut by 2 bases, the J end by 4 bases, with 17 bases between.

The chain has TRBV5-4 and TRBJ2-3; D is unclear. The CDR3 has 13 residues. The V gene's germline CDR1 is SGHNT and CDR2 YYREEE (reference sequence). Trimming removed 0 bases at V and 3 bases at J, with 5 bases between. The CDR3 DNA is TGTGCCAGCAGCTTGGATTTGACAGATACGCAGTATTTT. As protein: CASSLDLTDTQYF.

The V and J genes are TRBV12-3 or TRBV12-4 and TRBJ2-5, with D possibly TRBD1 on 6 matching bases. With 5 bases removed from V and 0 bases from J, the gap between germline ends came to 19 bases. The CDR3 contains 17 residues. The CDR3 coding sequence is TGTGCCAGCAGTCCGACCAGGACAGCATGGAACCAAGAGACCCAGTACTTC. Encoded protein: CASSPTRTAWNQETQYF.

This clonotype showed up just once. The J gene is TRBJ2-1, the V gene TRBV6-2 or TRBV6-3; possible D gene TRBD1, 5 bases. The CDR3 length is 15 residues. CDR1 and CDR2 (germline): MNHEY, SVGEGT. With 4 bases removed from V and 4 bases from J, the gap between germline ends came to 14 bases. CDR3 sequence reads: CASSSRRQFYNEQFF. CDR3 coding DNA: TGTGCCAGCAGTTCCAGGCGACAGTTTTACAATGAGCAGTTCTTC.

The chain is built from TRBV6-1 and TRBJ2-7; TRBD2 matches 13 bases. This CDR3 is built from 16 residues. Germline CDR1 is MNHNS and CDR2 is SASEGT. V was pared by 6 bases and J by 0 bases, with 5 bases of the junction left unmatched. This CDR3 is CASSRLAGGHSYEQYF. For the CDR3, the DNA is TGTGCCAGCAGCCGACTAGCGGGAGGACACTCCTACGAGCAGTACTTC.

The genes are TRBV5-1 and TRBJ2-1; 12 bases align to TRBD1. The germline V gene encodes CDR1 SGHRS and CDR2 YFSETQ. There are 14 residues in the CDR3. With V trimmed by 4 bases and J by 12 bases, 8 bases remained unmatched. In nucleotides, the CDR3 is TGCGCCAGCAGCACCGGGACAGGGGGCTATGGGCAGTTCTTC. Protein: CASSTGTGGYGQFF.

The chain uses TRBV6-4 and TRBJ2-2; possibly TRBD2 for D (6 bases). Germline CDR1 reads MRHNA; CDR2 reads SNTAGT. V was cut by 3 bases and J by 7 bases, with 15 bases left in between. The CDR3 has 15 residues. The DNA for the CDR3 is TGTGCCAGCAGTGAACGGTTGGAGGGAGTCGGGGAGCTGTTTTTT. Translated, it gives CASSERLEGVGELFF.

This sequence joins TRBV28 and TRBJ2-7; no reliable D call. The germline V gene encodes CDR1 MDHEN and CDR2 SYDVKM. The CDR3 runs to 11 residues. The ends were cut back, 10 bases at V and 1 base at J, with 8 bases in the middle. CDR3: CATKTSYEQYF. DNA for the CDR3: TGTGCCACCAAGACTTCCTACGAGCAGTACTTC.

V is TRBV12-3 or TRBV12-4 and J is TRBJ2-5; TRBD1 aligns across 11 bases. CDR3 length equals 15 residues. The trim removed 6 bases at V and 5 bases at J, leaving 8 bases unmatched. The CDR3 bases are TGTGCCAGCAGCCGTCTGGACAGGGGGCGGGAGACCCAGTACTTC. Protein: CASSRLDRGRETQYF.

This clonotype was seen a single time. J is TRBJ2-3 and V is TRBV7-2; D is uncertain. This CDR3 has 16 amino acids. The germline V and J ends were trimmed by 1 base and 0 bases, with 11 bases remaining between them. Germline V gene sequence: CDR1 SGHTA, CDR2 FQGNSA. DNA of the CDR3: TGTGCCAGCAGCTTAGACTCTGGGCTTAGCACAGATACGCAGTATTTT. This sequence encodes CASSLDSGLSTDTQYF.

V usage is TRBV29-1 and J usage is TRBJ2-7; D call uncertain. The CDR3 is 13 amino acids. Trimming took off 4 bases at V and 5 bases at J, with 15 bases between the two ends. The germline V gene encodes CDR1 SQVTM and CDR2 ANQGSEA. The CDR3 region has the DNA TGCAGCGTTGCCGGCCAGTACAGTGACGAGCAGTACTTC. Its protein product is CSVAGQYSDEQYF.

This clonotype has only one observation. The chain combines TRBV3-1 with TRBJ1-1; D not resolved. Germline lookup yields CDR1 LGHDT and CDR2 YNNKEL (reference sequence). Trimming took 6 bases from V and 4 from J, leaving 15 bases between them. The CDR3 is made up of 14 amino acids. The DNA for the CDR3 is TGTGCCAGCAGACCGCCAGCGGGGTCCACTGAAGCTTTCTTT. It encodes CASRPPAGSTEAFF.